The 27 T cell receptor beta chains below were found in one sample sequenced in a study of OX40 agonist ivuxolimab in advanced cancers. The protocol was immunoSEQ multiplex PCR, while the TCRdb copy is restricted to in-frame clones and leaves out a portion. Of some 100,000 clones in the sample, 94% were seen once. The sequencing here drew on CD4+ or CD8+ T cells sorted from blood, taken in a trial of the OX40 agonist ivuxolimab. Every receptor here comes from an adult with an advanced solid tumor such as melanoma, head and neck, liver or kidney cancer.

The chain joins TRBV11-2 to TRBJ1-2; tentatively, D is TRBD1 (6 bases). CDR3 size: 15 residues. Between the trimmed V and J ends, which lost 4 bases and 4 bases, there was a span of 16 bases. In germline, CDR1 is SGHAT, CDR2 FQNNGV. CDR3 bases: TGTGCCAGCAGCTCTAGATTAGGGGGACGCTATGGCTACACCTTC. It translates to CASSSRLGGRYGYTF.

The gene calls are TRBV27 and TRBJ2-2; D assignment may be TRBD1 or TRBD2 (7 bases each). Trimming cost V 2 bases and J 6 bases, with 13 bases left between them. Germline values: CDR1 MNHEY, CDR2 SMNVEV (reference sequence). The CDR3 has 15 amino acids. The CDR3 DNA reads as TGTGCCAGCAGTTTAAGTCAGGGGGGGTCCGGGGAGCTGTTTTTT. Protein: CASSLSQGGSGELFF.

The rearrangement links TRBV14 to TRBJ2-5, with no clear D. The CDR3 contains 16 residues. Trimming stripped 0 bases from V and 1 base from J, with 12 bases between. Germline V gene sequence: CDR1 SGHDN, CDR2 FVKESK. CDR3 coding DNA: TGTGCCAGCAGCCAAGACAAAGGCAGTTTCCAAGAGACCCAGTACTTC. Its protein is CASSQDKGSFQETQYF. Full variable domain (remainder filled in from reference TRBV14 and TRBJ2-5): EAGVTQFPSHSVIEKGQTVTLRCDPISGHDNLYWYRRVMGKEIKFLLHFVKESKQDESGMPNNRFLAERTGGTYSTLKVQPAELEDSGVYFCASSQDKGSFQETQYFGPGTRLLVL.

The chain couples TRBV13 to TRBJ1-1; a possible D gene is TRBD1 (5 bases). V was shortened by 7 bases and J by 5 bases, with 17 bases between the two germline ends. This CDR3 is 14 amino acids long. Germline values: CDR1 PRHDT, CDR2 FYEKMQ (reference sequence). Here the CDR3 DNA reads TGTGCCAGCACCCCCACGGGGGGTTGGACTGAAGCTTTCTTT. Its protein product is CASTPTGGWTEAFF.

This chain uses TRBV27 with TRBJ1-5; D unresolved. Trimming took 6 bases from V and 2 from J, leaving 8 bases between them. The CDR3 runs to 13 residues. Germline V gives CDR1 MNHEY, CDR2 SMNVEV (reference sequence). CDR3 amino acids: CASRPGGNQPQHF. The CDR3 nucleotides read TGTGCCAGCAGACCGGGCGGCAATCAGCCCCAGCATTTT.

The chain couples TRBV6-6 to TRBJ2-5, with D possibly TRBD2 on 6 matching bases. The CDR3 sequence is 13 residues long. V lost 7 bases and J 1 base, leaving 10 bases between the germline ends. Germline CDR1 and CDR2: MNHNY and SVGAGI (reference sequence). In nucleotides, the CDR3 is TGTGCCAGCACTCGGGGGACCCAAGAGACCCAGTACTTC. This encodes CASTRGTQETQYF.

The CDR3 DNA follows: TGTGCCAGCAGTTCCGGGTACTCCTACGAGCAGTACTTC. Its translation is CASSSGYSYEQYF. The chain uses TRBV27 and TRBJ2-7; D gene unclear. V lost 4 bases, J lost 0 bases, and 7 bases lay in between. Germline-derived CDR1 and CDR2 are MNHEY and SMNVEV (reference sequence). The CDR3 consists of 13 residues.

The CDR3 DNA reads TGTGCCAGCAGTTTTGTTCGGGACCTAGCCAAAAACATTCAGTACTTC. Protein sequence: CASSFVRDLAKNIQYF. The V and J genes are TRBV27 and TRBJ2-4; D tentatively reads TRBD1 or TRBD2 (5 bases each). The CDR3 totals 16 residues. Per the germline V gene, CDR1 is MNHEY and CDR2 is SMNVEV (reference sequence). V lost 3 bases and J 0 bases, leaving 12 bases between the germline ends.

This chain uses TRBV19 with TRBJ1-5, with D uncertain. This CDR3 contains 13 residues. Trimming shortened V by 3 bases and J by 7 bases, and 10 bases separated the two germline ends. Germline V CDR1 and CDR2: LNHDA, SQIVND (reference sequence). The CDR3 DNA follows: TGTGCCAGTAGTATTCTGGAAACCCAGCCCCAGCATTTT. As protein: CASSILETQPQHF.

This chain uses TRBV6-5 with TRBJ2-7, with D unclear. The germline CDR1 and CDR2 sequences are MNHEY and SVGAGI. Trimming took 4 bases from V and 5 from J, leaving 12 bases between them. The CDR3 is made up of 13 amino acids. The CDR3 region is CASSSGDLDEQYF. The CDR3 nucleotides read TGTGCCAGCAGTTCAGGAGACCTCGACGAGCAGTACTTC.

This clone was seen only once. The chain uses TRBV19 and TRBJ2-7; D might be TRBD1 (6 bases). Germline CDR1 reads LNHDA; CDR2 reads SQIVND (reference sequence). V dropped 3 bases and J dropped 2 bases, with 14 bases sitting between them. This CDR3 is built from 15 residues. The CDR3 DNA follows: TGTGCCAGTAGTATCATCATGACAGGTCCCTACGAGCAGTACTTC. Amino acids: CASSIIMTGPYEQYF.

This chain links TRBV27 with TRBJ2-5; TRBD1 aligns across 8 bases. J lost 0 bases, V lost 5 bases, and 14 bases had no gene match. From germline, CDR1 is MNHEY and CDR2 SMNVEV (reference sequence). This CDR3 contains 18 residues. Here the CDR3 DNA reads TGTGCCAGCAGTCCATCAGGGGGCGCAGGTAAAGACCAAGAGACCCAGTACTTC. Protein: CASSPSGGAGKDQETQYF.

The chain is built from TRBV6-1 and TRBJ1-2; D unresolved. V gave up 4 bases and J gave up 6 bases, with 12 bases separating them. CDR1 and CDR2 (germline): MNHNS, SASEGT. The CDR3 runs to 13 residues. The CDR3 here is CASSGGIFDGYTF. Here the CDR3 DNA reads TGTGCCAGCAGTGGAGGGATTTTCGATGGCTACACCTTC.

DNA for the CDR3: TGTGCCAGTAGTGGAGGGGGCGTGTTTGAAGAGCAGTACTTC. It encodes CASSGGGVFEEQYF. The V gene is TRBV19, the J gene TRBJ2-7; D may be TRBD1 (7 bases). The V gene's germline CDR1 is LNHDA and CDR2 SQIVND (reference sequence). CDR3 size: 14 residues. V was trimmed by 5 bases and J by 7 bases, leaving 18 bases between them.

This clone showed up just a few times. In DNA form, the CDR3 reads TGTGCCAGTTGGACAGGGGGAGGCTATGGCTACACCTTC. This translates into CASWTGGGYGYTF. This chain links TRBV19 with TRBJ1-2; 10 bases match TRBD1. CDR3 length equals 13 residues. Unmatched junction bases numbered 4, after V lost 8 bases and J lost 4 bases. Germline V CDR1 and CDR2: LNHDA, SQIVND (reference sequence).

The genes are TRBV11-2 and TRBJ1-1; a weak D match, TRBD1 (5 bases). The CDR3 spans 16 residues. Germline assignment: CDR1 SGHAT and CDR2 FQNNGV. Deletions cut 2 bases from V and 8 bases from J, with 21 bases between. The CDR3 DNA reads TGTGCCAGCAGCTTACTTGTAGGGGAGGGCGGTGACGAAGCTTTCTTT. It is translated as CASSLLVGEGGDEAFF.

The chain carries TRBV11-2 and TRBJ2-7; D may be TRBD2 (6 bases). Per the germline V gene, CDR1 is SGHAT and CDR2 is FQNNGV. This CDR3 has 13 amino acids. V lost 4 bases and J lost 2, with 9 bases in between. The CDR3 sequence: CASSSPGAYEQYF. The CDR3 DNA reads TGTGCCAGCAGCTCCCCGGGAGCCTACGAGCAGTACTTC.

V and J are TRBV7-3 and TRBJ2-7, with 7 bases fitting TRBD1. V was pared by 4 bases and J by 6 bases, with 6 bases of the junction left unmatched. The CDR3 extends over 13 amino acids. Germline values: CDR1 SGHTA, CDR2 FQGTGA. CDR3 loop: CASSSWDSGEQYF. The CDR3 coding sequence is TGTGCCAGCAGCTCCTGGGACAGTGGCGAGCAGTACTTC.

The J gene is TRBJ2-7, the V gene TRBV6-6, with 8 bases matching TRBD1. The CDR3 has 12 residues. Germline CDR1 MNHNY, CDR2 SVGAGI (reference sequence). V was pared by 5 bases and J by 7 bases, with 4 bases of the junction left unmatched. CDR3 sequence: CASSRGQEEQYF. DNA for the CDR3: TGTGCCAGCAGTCGGGGACAGGAAGAGCAGTACTTC.

This chain's CDR3 is CASSPSEELRGSTDTQYF. CDR3 bases: TGCGCCAGCAGCCCCTCAGAGGAGTTACGGGGAAGCACAGATACGCAGTATTTT. The genes are TRBV4-1 and TRBJ2-3; TRBD2 is a possible D gene (5 bases). CDR1 MGHRA and CDR2 YSYEKL come from the germline V gene. The CDR3 has 18 residues. V dropped 4 bases and J dropped 0 bases, with 20 bases sitting between them.

The chain has TRBV9 and TRBJ2-3; D might be TRBD1 (6 bases). There are 15 residues in the CDR3. Germline assignment: CDR1 SGDLS and CDR2 YYNGEE. Trimming stripped 0 bases from V and 0 bases from J, with 8 bases between. The CDR3 loop is CASSVAGASTDTQYF. The CDR3 bases are TGTGCCAGCAGCGTAGCAGGGGCTAGCACAGATACGCAGTATTTT.

This chain joins TRBV6-5 and TRBJ1-2; perhaps TRBD1 as D (6 bases). V lost 2 bases to trimming and J lost 9 bases, with 19 bases between them. CDR3 size: 15 residues. Germline-derived CDR1 and CDR2 are MNHEY and SVGAGI. CDR3 coding DNA: TGTGCCAGCAGTTACGAAGGCTATACTAGGGGGAGCTACACCTTC. Protein product: CASSYEGYTRGSYTF.

The J gene is TRBJ2-2, the V gene TRBV30, with TRBD2 matching over 10 bases. CDR1 GTSNPN and CDR2 SVGIG come from the germline V gene (reference sequence). The CDR3 has 15 amino acids. The trim removed 4 bases at V and 3 bases at J, leaving 5 bases unmatched. The CDR3 loop is CAWTKAGGHTGELFF. CDR3 nucleotides: TGTGCCTGGACCAAAGCGGGAGGGCACACCGGGGAGCTGTTTTTT.

The V gene is TRBV5-6, the J gene TRBJ1-2; D uncertain. The CDR3 runs to 14 residues. CDR1 SGHDT and CDR2 YYEEEE come from the germline V gene. V lost 3 bases and J 10 bases, leaving 19 bases between the germline ends. The CDR3: CASSSGLIQRYYTF. As DNA, the CDR3 is TGTGCCAGCAGCTCCGGACTCATCCAGCGATACTACACCTTC.

The J gene is TRBJ1-3, the V gene TRBV5-6, with TRBD1 as a possible D gene (5 bases). V was shortened by 2 bases and J by 1 base, with 10 bases between the two germline ends. The length of the CDR3 is 15 residues. CDR1 SGHDT and CDR2 YYEEEE come from the germline V gene. The CDR3 DNA sequence: TGTGCCAGCAGCTTAGACTGGGGGTCTGGAAACACCATATATTTT. This encodes CASSLDWGSGNTIYF.

The chain recombines TRBV9 with TRBJ1-2; TRBD1 matches at 10 bases. Per germline, CDR1 SGDLS and CDR2 YYNGEE. This CDR3 has 13 amino acids. The V and J ends lost 7 bases and 6 bases, in that order; junction bases with no gene match: 6. CDR3 residues: CASFNGQGDGYTF. The CDR3 nucleotides read TGTGCCAGCTTTAATGGACAGGGGGATGGCTACACCTTC.

This clone was seen once. The CDR3 nucleotides read TGTGCCAGCAGTTACTCGTTTGGCAGTAATCAGCCCCAGCATTTT. Its protein is CASSYSFGSNQPQHF. The V call is TRBV6-5, the J call TRBJ1-5; D is unclear. V was trimmed by 0 bases and J by 4 bases, leaving 10 bases between them. Per germline, CDR1 MNHEY and CDR2 SVGAGI. The CDR3 has 15 amino acids.